This entry lists 19 T cell receptor beta chains sequenced from one sample in a study of spatial heterogeneity in lung cancer. TCRdb called the 5' RACE reads again in MiXCR, with one record for every CDR3 protein. The table includes 16,000 or so distinct CDR3 sequences, about 6.8% detected once. As to time point: sample taken at primary tumor resection. No cognate antigen is known for these TCRs. Study-wide results and limits: In tumors, expanded intratumoral alpha and beta TCR counts tracked mutation counts.

Material: lung tumor tissue, obtained at surgery. These receptors originate from a female donor with early-stage non-small cell lung cancer.

This clonotype was seen many times. This chain uses TRBV4-2 with TRBJ1-6, with D possibly matching TRBD1 (5 bases). The ends were cut back, 4 bases at V and 13 bases at J, with 26 bases in the middle. The CDR3 is made up of 17 amino acids. Germline CDR1 is LGHNA and CDR2 is YNFKEQ. This CDR3 is CASSLTGRGRGKGPLHF. DNA of the CDR3: TGTGCCAGCAGCCTTACTGGGCGAGGGAGGGGTAAGGGTCCCCTCCACTTT.

This clonotype was observed a few times. The chain has TRBV7-2 and TRBJ2-7; no clear D gene. V was trimmed by 5 bases and J by 3 bases, leaving 17 bases between them. Per germline, CDR1 SGHTA and CDR2 FQGNSA. The CDR3 is 15 residues long. The CDR3 DNA reads as TGTGCCAGCAGCGCCTTGCCTGGCGCGGTCTACGAGCAGTACTTC. This encodes CASSALPGAVYEQYF.

This clonotype was recorded many times. This chain links TRBV11-3 with TRBJ1-6; D is uncertain. V lost 0 bases to trimming and J lost 12 bases, with 6 bases between them. CDR1 and CDR2 (germline): SGHNT, YENEEA. The CDR3 consists of 12 residues. CDR3 coding DNA: TGTGCCAGCAGCTTAGATCCCGGACCCCTCCACTTT. Translating it yields CASSLDPGPLHF. The entire variable domain, with the rest obtained from reference TRBV11-3 and TRBJ1-6, is as follows: EAGVVQSPRYKIIEKKQPVAFWCNPISGHNTLYWYLQNLGQGPELLIRYENEEAVDDSQLPKDRFSAERLKGVDSTLKIQPAELGDSAVYLCASSLDPGPLHFGNGTRLTVT.

This clonotype is judged medium-sized. This rearrangement joins TRBV28 to TRBJ2-1; 9 bases line up with TRBD1. There are 15 residues in the CDR3. The V gene end was trimmed by 6 bases and the J gene end by 9 bases; junction bases not matched to a gene: 12. The V gene's germline CDR1 is MDHEN and CDR2 SYDVKM. CDR3 region: CASSTPGQGQIEQFF. The CDR3 DNA is TGTGCCAGCAGCACACCGGGACAGGGTCAAATTGAGCAGTTCTTC. The full variable domain, in which reference TRBV28 and TRBJ2-1 provide the parts outside the CDR3, is DVKVTQSSRYLVKRTGEKVFLECVQDMDHENMFWYRQDPGLGLRLIYFSYDVKMKEKGDIPEGYSVSREKKERFSLILESASTNQTSMYLCASSTPGQGQIEQFFGPGTRLTVL.

This clonotype was picked up many times. V usage is TRBV7-2 and J usage is TRBJ2-1; no firm D call. The V end was cut by 2 bases, the J end by 7 bases, with 9 bases between. Germline CDR1 reads SGHTA; CDR2 reads FQGNSA. This CDR3 region has 13 residues. The CDR3 region is CASSLFTRNEQFF. The CDR3 coding sequence is TGTGCCAGCAGCTTATTCACGAGGAATGAGCAGTTCTTC.

This clonotype was seen repeatedly, ten times or more. J is TRBJ2-3 and V is TRBV5-6; 11 positions agree with TRBD2. Germline CDR1 and CDR2: SGHDT and YYEEEE. The CDR3 length is 16 residues. V was pared by 4 bases and J by 0 bases, with 4 bases of the junction left unmatched. The CDR3 DNA sequence: TGTGCCAGCAGCCCGGGACTAGCGGCTAGCACAGATACGCAGTATTTT. Translating it yields CASSPGLAASTDTQYF.

This clonotype was counted between two and nine times. The chain combines TRBV14 with TRBJ1-1; D not resolved. With 8 bases removed from V and 0 bases from J, the gap between germline ends came to 13 bases. The CDR3 is 14 residues long. CDR1 is SGHDN, CDR2 FVKESK, per germline. DNA for the CDR3: TGTGCCAGCTCCGGTGCGGCCCTGAACACTGAAGCTTTCTTT. As protein: CASSGAALNTEAFF.

J is TRBJ1-2 and V is TRBV20-1; D is uncertain. With 0 bases removed from V and 5 bases from J, the gap between germline ends came to 13 bases. There are 14 residues in the CDR3. Germline V gene sequence: CDR1 DFQATT, CDR2 SNEGSKA (reference sequence). The CDR3 region has the DNA TGCAGTGCTAGAGATACAGAGGGCTTTTATGGCTACACCTTC. Its translation: CSARDTEGFYGYTF.

In its sample, this clonotype was seen many times. The V and J genes are TRBV6-1 and TRBJ1-6, with D possibly TRBD1 on 6 matching bases. The V gene lost 3 bases and the J gene lost 5 bases, with 8 bases spanning the gap. The germline V gene has CDR1 MNHNS and CDR2 SASEGT. This CDR3 comprises 14 residues. The CDR3 DNA follows: TGTGCCAGCAGTGACCCAGGGGATAATTCACCCCTCCACTTT. This sequence encodes CASSDPGDNSPLHF.

This clonotype was picked up many times. The rearrangement links TRBV5-1 to TRBJ2-7, with a weak D call TRBD2 (5 bases). The CDR3 extends over 14 amino acids. Germline CDR1 reads SGHRS; CDR2 reads YFSETQ. V was cut by 2 bases and J by 4 bases, with 13 bases left in between. The CDR3 nucleotides are TGCGCCAGCAGCTTTAACGGGATCCTTTACGAGCAGTACTTC. It codes for CASSFNGILYEQYF.

This clonotype was counted many times. This chain uses TRBV20-1 with TRBJ2-7; D tentatively fits TRBD1 or TRBD2 (5 bases each). V was cut by 3 bases and J by 2 bases, with 14 bases left in between. The CDR3 is made up of 14 amino acids. Per germline, CDR1 DFQATT and CDR2 SNEGSKA (reference sequence). Here the CDR3 DNA reads TGCAGTGCTAGTGAGTTCGGGACGGCCTACGAGCAGTACTTC. It translates to CSASEFGTAYEQYF.

This clonotype has more than one count but fewer than ten. V usage is TRBV7-3 and J usage is TRBJ2-7, with TRBD2 matching 8 bases. The germline CDR1 and CDR2 sequences are SGHTA and FQGTGA. The CDR3 is 14 residues long. V was clipped by 5 bases and J by 1 base; unmatched bases: 4. The CDR3 sequence is CASSPSGPSYEQYF. The DNA for the CDR3 is TGTGCCAGCAGCCCTAGCGGGCCTTCCTACGAGCAGTACTTC.

This clonotype was seen many times. The junction differs from germline at one of its ends, possibly a read error. The V and J genes are TRBV2 and TRBJ2-7; 7 nucleotides line up with TRBD2. The CDR3 totals 14 residues. Germline CDR1 and CDR2: SNHLY and FYNNEI. This chain's CDR3 is CASREGEGPYEQYF. The CDR3 DNA follows: TGTGCCAGCAGGGAAGGGGAGGGGCCCTACGAGCAGTACTTC.

This clonotype has at least ten counts. The genes are TRBV27 and TRBJ1-1, with D possibly being TRBD1 (6 bases). Germline V CDR1 and CDR2: MNHEY, SMNVEV (reference sequence). Trimming cost V 5 bases and J 0 bases, with 13 bases left between them. This CDR3 spans 15 amino acids. The CDR3 region is CASSPPDRLNTEAFF. The CDR3 nucleotides are TGTGCCAGCAGTCCTCCGGACAGATTGAACACTGAAGCTTTCTTT.

This clonotype came up many times. The chain is built from TRBV7-9 and TRBJ2-3; a possible D gene is TRBD2 (6 bases). There are 14 residues in the CDR3. CDR1 and CDR2 (germline): SEHNR, FQNEAQ (reference sequence). V lost 8 bases and J 5 bases, leaving 17 bases between the germline ends. CDR3 bases: TGTGCCAGCCCCCTCGGAGGGGTTGTAGATACGCAGTATTTT. Residues: CASPLGGVVDTQYF.

This clonotype showed up many times. The rearrangement joins TRBV7-9 to TRBJ2-2; 7 bases align to TRBD1. V shed 5 bases and J 0 bases; nucleotides not matched to a gene: 3. CDR1 is SEHNR and CDR2 is FQNEAQ in the germline V gene (reference sequence). This CDR3 has 15 amino acids. CDR3 protein: CASSLDRANTGELFF. In DNA form, the CDR3 reads TGTGCCAGCAGCCTCGACAGGGCGAACACCGGGGAGCTGTTTTTT.

The sample holds many counts of this clonotype. J is TRBJ1-6 and V is TRBV7-2, with D perhaps matching TRBD1 (6 bases). The CDR3 has 15 amino acids. Trimming left V 5 bases short and J 10 bases short, with 18 bases between. Germline loops: CDR1 SGHTA, CDR2 FQGNSA. The CDR3 is CASSPEAQGYSPLHF. The CDR3 DNA is TGTGCCAGCAGCCCGGAGGCTCAGGGGTACTCACCCCTCCACTTT.

This clonotype showed up many times. The chain carries TRBV3-1 and TRBJ1-1; D may be TRBD1 (6 bases). V was pared by 1 base and J by 5 bases, with 8 bases between. CDR3 length: 13 residues. Germline CDR1 reads LGHDT; CDR2 reads YNNKEL (reference sequence). This CDR3 is CASSQARGTEAFF. CDR3 coding DNA: TGTGCCAGCAGCCAAGCCAGGGGTACTGAAGCTTTCTTT.

This clonotype was recorded many times. The chain joins TRBV6-6 to TRBJ1-6; D not certain. Trimming took 6 bases from V and 8 from J, leaving 11 bases between them. The CDR3 spans 13 residues. Germline CDR1 and CDR2: MNHNY and SVGAGI (reference sequence). For the CDR3, the DNA is TGTGCCAGCAGCCGGTCCGGGGATTCACCCCTCCACTTT. This encodes CASSRSGDSPLHF.